The clone carrying this T cell receptor beta chain was observed a few times. Its target is unknown. They isolated at least 6 million PBMCs from each sample. This record belongs to a study of blood T cells in healthy people across ages. Study-wide results and limits: Compared with aged donors, long-lived donors showed fewer expanded clones, suggesting selection.

Next came a second PCR, run for roughly 6 to 11 cycles, which used a sample-barcoded 5' primer along with a J-beta primer mix. TCRdb reanalysed the 5' RACE reads using MiXCR and keeps one entry per CDR3 protein. The sample contains 850,000 to 1,000,000 distinct CDR3 sequences, 51% of which appear only once. CDR1 and CDR2 (germline): DFQATT, SNEGSKA (reference sequence). Deletions cut 4 bases from V and 2 bases from J, with 18 bases between. The CDR3 loop spans 15 amino acids. Sequenced sample: blood. The gene calls are TRBV20-1 and TRBJ2-7, with TRBD2 as a possible D gene (5 bases). The TCR originated in a woman aged 55 to 70 in good health. This CDR3 reads CSATNPLRATYEQYF. Here the CDR3 DNA reads TGCAGTGCTACCAACCCGCTGCGGGCGACCTACGAGCAGTACTTC.